This T cell receptor beta chain stems from a study of T cell clonotyping in hematopoietic cell transplantation. In the study overall: Cytoreduction preceded collection of pretransplant recipient samples.

With regard to this clone: Antigen specificity is unknown.

As for time point: recipient sample about 28 days before transplant, after cytoreduction. Study-wide points: Few recipient clonotypes overlapped donors; over 95% were de novo at given depth. Higher Inverse Simpson Index values in graft donor and pretransplant recipient predicted broader posttransplant TCR diversity. Recipient TCR diversity dropped after transplant; expanded clonotypes rose from day 30 to 180.

V dropped 0 bases and J dropped 0 bases, with 6 bases sitting between them. CDR3 length equals 16 residues. In germline, CDR1 is MRHNA, CDR2 SNTAGT. Method: immunoSEQ multiplex PCR; TCRdb's copy keeps in-frame clones and lacks some. The sample yields roughly 27,000 clones, about 79% seen once. The V gene is TRBV6-4, the J gene TRBJ2-6; D unclear. The sample was peripheral blood mononuclear cells, taken before stem cell transplant. This receptor was identified in a woman aged 55-75 years with acute myeloid leukemia. Some clones in this sample may be carry-over from other donors' samples. The CDR3, as DNA: TGTGCCAGCAGTGACTCTCTTGACTCTGGGGCCAACGTCCTGACTTTC. Translating gives CASSDSLDSGANVLTF.